The 32 T cell receptor beta chains in this list originate from one sample, sequenced in a study of shared clonotypes between healthy human individuals. Positively selected for CCR7, the CD45RO-negative cells used as naive CD8 cells excluded terminally differentiated effector memory CD45RA+ cells. Using immunoSEQ multiplex PCR, the repertoire was profiled, and TCRdb retains in-frame clones only, with some absent. Among around 1,900,000 clones listed, 93% were seen once. What was sequenced was naive CD8+ T cells from PBMCs. All receptors come from a man between 18 and 29 years old in good health. Some clones in this sample may be carry-over from other donors' samples.

The chain is built from TRBV6-1 and TRBJ2-7; D might be TRBD1 (5 bases). Per the germline V gene, CDR1 is MNHNS and CDR2 is SASEGT. Trimming took 6 bases from V and 3 from J, leaving 12 bases between them. The CDR3 contains 13 residues. The CDR3 nucleotides are TGTGCCAGCAGAGACAGAGGCCGCTACGAGCAGTACTTC. The encoded protein is CASRDRGRYEQYF.

The CDR3 region is CASSLLESGRLNEQFF. CDR3 nucleotide sequence: TGCGCCAGCAGCCTCCTGGAGAGCGGGAGGTTAAATGAGCAGTTCTTC. The chain is built from TRBV4-3 and TRBJ2-1, with TRBD2 identical over 9 bases. Germline V lookup: CDR1 LGHNA, CDR2 YSLEER. The CDR3 spans 16 residues. V was pared by 4 bases and J by 7 bases, with 11 bases of the junction left unmatched.

J is TRBJ2-1 and V is TRBV11-2, with TRBD2 matching 10 bases. Germline V gene data show CDR1 as SGHAT and CDR2 as FQNNGV. V gave up 4 bases and J gave up 7 bases; unmatched junction bases: 16. The CDR3 spans 18 residues. Written as DNA, the CDR3 is TGTGCCAGCAGCTCGAATTATGTCCGAAGCGGGAGGGAAAATGAGCAGTTCTTC. Translated: CASSSNYVRSGRENEQFF.

In its sample, this clone was seen once. The chain couples TRBV7-7 to TRBJ2-3; no firm D call. The CDR3 runs 15 residues. Germline loops: CDR1 SSHAT, CDR2 FNYEAQ (reference sequence). Trimming stripped 1 base from V and 0 bases from J, with 8 bases between. The CDR3 bases are TGTGCCAGCAGCTTAGGGGTGGCGAGCACAGATACGCAGTATTTT. Translating gives CASSLGVASTDTQYF.

This clone showed up just once. This sequence joins TRBV5-1 and TRBJ2-5, with D possibly TRBD2 on 6 matching bases. CDR1 is SGHRS, CDR2 YFSETQ, per germline. The germline V and J ends were trimmed by 4 bases and 2 bases, with 18 bases remaining between them. The CDR3 covers 16 residues. The CDR3 reads CASSPTRRGRQETQYF. The CDR3 DNA is TGCGCCAGCAGCCCAACCCGGCGGGGAAGACAAGAGACCCAGTACTTC.

The chain combines TRBV28 with TRBJ1-2; D gene uncertain. Trimming left V 3 bases short and J 5 bases short, with 7 bases between. The CDR3 has 12 residues. Germline CDR1 is MDHEN and CDR2 is SYDVKM. For the CDR3, the DNA is TGTGCCAGCAGTTTTAGGACGTATGGCTACACCTTC. It yields the protein CASSFRTYGYTF.

V and J are TRBV7-8 and TRBJ2-1, with TRBD2 matching 8 bases. V lost 7 bases to trimming and J lost 7 bases; unmatched junction nucleotides: 18. The CDR3 has 17 amino acids. The germline gives CDR1 SGHVS, CDR2 FQNEAQ. CDR3: CASNVRAGAWDGNEQFF. CDR3 nucleotides: TGTGCCAGCAACGTAAGAGCGGGAGCGTGGGACGGGAATGAGCAGTTCTTC.

Notes on this clone: The same CDR3 arises from other DNA sequences in this sample as well. The chain has TRBV19 and TRBJ2-7; perhaps D is TRBD1 or TRBD2 (5 bases each). Per the germline V gene, CDR1 is LNHDA and CDR2 is SQIVND (reference sequence). V was trimmed by 3 bases and J by 4 bases, leaving 10 bases between them. CDR3 length: 13 amino acids. The CDR3, as DNA: TGTGCCAGTAGTATGGGGGAAGGATACGAGCAGTACTTC. It is translated as CASSMGEGYEQYF.

This clone has a single count. The chain couples TRBV30 to TRBJ2-2, with D perhaps matching TRBD1 (5 bases). Looked up from germline, CDR1 is GTSNPN and CDR2 is SVGIG (reference sequence). V was cut by 6 bases and J by 3 bases, with 8 bases left in between. The CDR3 length is 12 residues. CDR3 sequence reads: CACQGYTGELFF. The CDR3 region has the DNA TGTGCCTGTCAGGGCTACACCGGGGAGCTGTTTTTT.

The chain carries TRBV16 and TRBJ1-5, with D possibly matching TRBD1 (5 bases). CDR3 length: 14 residues. With 1 base removed from V and 5 bases from J, the gap between germline ends came to 9 bases. Germline CDR1 reads KGHSY; CDR2 reads FQNENV. Written as DNA, the CDR3 is TGTGCCAGCAGCCAATGGGAGGGGCATCAGCCCCAGCATTTT. It encodes CASSQWEGHQPQHF.

The chain carries TRBV6-4 and TRBJ2-2; possible D gene TRBD2, 6 bases. The V end was cut by 3 bases, the J end by 3 bases, with 8 bases between. The CDR3 loop spans 14 amino acids. CDR1 and CDR2 (germline): MRHNA, SNTAGT. CDR3 sequence (DNA): TGTGCCAGCAGTGAAGGACTATACACCGGGGAGCTGTTTTTT. It encodes CASSEGLYTGELFF.

About this clone itself: The sample carries other DNA sequences with the same CDR3. The chain recombines TRBV27 with TRBJ2-3; D ambiguous. This CDR3 spans 13 amino acids. V lost 6 bases and J lost 1, with 8 bases in between. In germline, CDR1 is MNHEY, CDR2 SMNVEV (reference sequence). The CDR3 nucleotides read TGTGCCAGCAGGGGCCGAGGCACAGATACGCAGTATTTT. This translates into CASRGRGTDTQYF.

V is TRBV27 and J is TRBJ1-5, with 7 bases fitting TRBD1. Germline CDR1 is MNHEY and CDR2 is SMNVEV (reference sequence). There are 17 residues in the CDR3. V was clipped by 1 base and J by 1 base; unmatched bases: 7. The CDR3, as DNA: TGTGCCAGCAGTTTATATCCCCCAGGGGGAAGCAATCAGCCCCAGCATTTT. This translates into CASSLYPPGGSNQPQHF.

The sample holds one count of this clone. V and J are TRBV4-3 and TRBJ1-1; D is ambiguous. The CDR3 contains 14 residues. Trimming removed 2 bases from V and 8 bases from J, with 15 bases in between. Germline CDR1 LGHNA, CDR2 YSLEER. CDR3: CASSQSPNGEEAFF. The CDR3 coding sequence is TGCGCCAGCAGCCAAAGCCCCAATGGTGAGGAAGCTTTCTTT.

V and J are TRBV10-2 and TRBJ1-4, with D unresolved. CDR3 length equals 13 residues. V dropped 11 bases and J dropped 7 bases, with 17 bases sitting between them. Germline V gives CDR1 WSHSY, CDR2 SAAADI. Here the CDR3 reads CASSRVQSEKLFF. CDR3 DNA sequence: TGCGCCTCTTCGAGGGTCCAGAGTGAAAAACTGTTTTTT.

In regard to this clone: Additional DNA sequences in this sample encode the identical CDR3. This rearrangement joins TRBV9 to TRBJ2-2; the D is unclear. Germline-derived CDR1 and CDR2 are SGDLS and YYNGEE. The V and J ends lost 3 bases and 8 bases respectively, with 5 bases between them. The CDR3 consists of 11 residues. The CDR3 is CASSASGELFF. CDR3 in DNA: TGTGCCAGCAGCGCCTCTGGGGAGCTGTTTTTT. Full variable domain (rest looked up from reference TRBV9 and TRBJ2-2): DSGVTQTPKHLITATGQRVTLRCSPRSGDLSVYWYQQSLDQGLQFLIQYYNGEERAKGNILERFSAQQFPDLHSELNLSSLELGDSALYFCASSASGELFFGEGSRLTVL.

The chain is built from TRBV11-2 and TRBJ2-2, with TRBD2 identical over 7 bases. This CDR3 is built from 16 residues. V lost 5 bases and J lost 7; bases outside the gene matches: 13. CDR1 and CDR2 (germline): SGHAT, FQNNGV. The CDR3 nucleotides read TGTGCCAGCAGCCACCTCCCGACTAGCTGGGGCGGGGAGCTGTTTTTT. It yields the protein CASSHLPTSWGGELFF.

The chain has TRBV10-3 and TRBJ1-5, with TRBD1 identical over 7 bases. CDR3 length: 16 residues. The ends lost 6 bases at V and 4 bases at J; junction bases unmatched: 12. Germline CDR1 and CDR2: ENHRY and SYGVKD. The CDR3: CAISAIGQVGNQPQHF. CDR3 sequence (DNA): TGTGCCATCAGCGCAATCGGACAGGTCGGAAATCAGCCCCAGCATTTT.

The V and J genes are TRBV4-1 and TRBJ2-7; TRBD1 matches at 7 bases. CDR3 length: 15 residues. CDR1 MGHRA and CDR2 YSYEKL come from the germline V gene. V shed 3 bases and J 4 bases; nucleotides not matched to a gene: 9. CDR3 in amino acids: CASSHRRQGTYEQYF. Here the CDR3 DNA reads TGCGCCAGCAGCCACAGACGACAGGGAACTTACGAGCAGTACTTC.

The chain combines TRBV6-6 with TRBJ2-1; no clear D gene. CDR1 and CDR2 (germline): MNHNY, SVGAGI (reference sequence). The CDR3 totals 12 residues. The V end lost 8 bases, the J end lost 7 bases, and 12 bases lay between the germline ends. The CDR3 sequence: CASGSQLNEQFF. In DNA, the CDR3 is TGTGCCAGCGGATCTCAGTTGAATGAGCAGTTCTTC.

This rearrangement joins TRBV5-8 to TRBJ2-1; 7 nucleotides align to TRBD2. The CDR3 is 15 residues long. V gave up 1 base and J gave up 8 bases; unmatched junction bases: 9. Germline CDR1 SGHTS, CDR2 YDEGEE. CDR3 loop: CASSLMREFSDEQFF. The CDR3 nucleotides are TGTGCCAGCAGCTTGATGCGGGAGTTCTCGGATGAGCAGTTCTTC.

The chain carries TRBV6-5 and TRBJ2-7, with D possibly TRBD1 on 6 matching bases. V lost 8 bases and J 3 bases, leaving 14 bases between the germline ends. The CDR3 sequence is 13 residues long. Germline assignment: CDR1 MNHEY and CDR2 SVGAGI. CDR3 sequence: CASRGQNLYEQYF. CDR3 in DNA: TGTGCCAGCCGAGGACAGAACCTCTACGAGCAGTACTTC.

The V gene is TRBV14, the J gene TRBJ2-7; 11 positions match TRBD2. The CDR3 consists of 18 residues. CDR1 and CDR2 from the germline V gene are SGHDN and FVKESK. Trimming cost V 3 bases and J 0 bases; bases outside gene matches: 10. The CDR3 sequence: CASSQNPGLAAYSYEQYF. CDR3 sequence (DNA): TGTGCCAGCAGCCAGAATCCGGGACTAGCGGCCTACTCCTACGAGCAGTACTTC.

The chain is built from TRBV4-1 and TRBJ1-1; D unclear. Germline V gives CDR1 MGHRA, CDR2 YSYEKL. This CDR3 has 16 amino acids. The ends were cut back, 1 base at V and 3 bases at J, with 15 bases in the middle. The DNA of the CDR3 is TGCGCCAGCAGCCAAGCACCCTTTGGCAGAGACACTGAAGCTTTCTTT. Its translation is CASSQAPFGRDTEAFF.

The CDR3 nucleotides read TGTGCCAGCAGCTTAGATTCCCTAGCGGGAGCTTATGAGCAGTTCTTC. It encodes CASSLDSLAGAYEQFF. The chain recombines TRBV13 with TRBJ2-1; 10 bases are shared with TRBD2. Germline V gene lookup returns CDR1 PRHDT and CDR2 FYEKMQ (reference sequence). The CDR3 runs 16 residues. V shed 1 base and J 8 bases; nucleotides not matched to a gene: 8.

The rearrangement links TRBV5-4 to TRBJ2-1; 9 bases agree with TRBD1. This CDR3 comprises 15 residues. In germline, CDR1 is SGHNT, CDR2 YYREEE (reference sequence). The junction had 1 base not matched to a gene; V was cut back by 0 bases and J by 3 bases. The CDR3 here is CASSLGTGVYNEQFF. The CDR3 nucleotides are TGTGCCAGCAGCTTGGGGACAGGGGTCTACAATGAGCAGTTCTTC.

V is TRBV7-2 and J is TRBJ2-7, with a possible D match to TRBD2 (5 bases). The V end lost 1 base, the J end lost 0 bases, and 10 bases lay between the germline ends. Germline CDR1 and CDR2: SGHTA and FQGNSA. This CDR3 has 15 residues. The CDR3 bases are TGTGCCAGCAGCTTAGGTGGCGGAGGCTCCTACGAGCAGTACTTC. Encoded protein: CASSLGGGGSYEQYF.

The chain uses TRBV7-2 and TRBJ2-7, with D possibly being TRBD2 (5 bases). The CDR3 spans 13 residues. V was cut by 4 bases and J by 3 bases, with 10 bases left in between. From germline, CDR1 is SGHTA and CDR2 FQGNSA. The CDR3 loop reads CASSSHRDYEQYF. The DNA of the CDR3 is TGTGCCAGCAGCTCCCATCGGGACTACGAGCAGTACTTC. Together with reference TRBV7-2 and TRBJ2-7, the CDR3 gives the full variable domain: GAGVSQSPSNKVTEKGKDVELRCDPISGHTALYWYRQSLGQGLEFLIYFQGNSAPDKSGLPSDRFSAERTGGSVSTLTIQRTQQEDSAVYLCASSSHRDYEQYFGPGTRLTVT.

A word on this clone: The sample has other DNA sequences that encode this CDR3 too. The CDR3 spells CASSLTYEQYF. As DNA, the CDR3 is TGTGCCAGCAGCCTCACCTACGAGCAGTACTTC. This chain joins TRBV11-2 and TRBJ2-7; D remains ambiguous. V dropped 5 bases and J dropped 2 bases, with 4 bases sitting between them. This CDR3 contains 11 residues. Germline V CDR1 and CDR2: SGHAT, FQNNGV. Full variable domain (missing parts from reference TRBV11-2 and TRBJ2-7): EAGVAQSPRYKIIEKRQSVAFWCNPISGHATLYWYQQILGQGPKLLIQFQNNGVVDDSQLPKDRFSAERLKGVDSTLKIQPAKLEDSAVYLCASSLTYEQYFGPGTRLTVT.

J is TRBJ1-2 and V is TRBV27; 8 nucleotides line up with TRBD1. Per the germline V gene, CDR1 is MNHEY and CDR2 is SMNVEV (reference sequence). The CDR3 totals 15 residues. V lost 5 bases and J lost 9; bases outside the gene matches: 14. The CDR3 bases are TGTGCCAGCAGTCCTAGCAATCTGGACAGGGAGAGCTACACCTTC. Amino acids: CASSPSNLDRESYTF.

This clone was counted once. V gene TRBV9 combines with J gene TRBJ2-1; 7 bases are shared with TRBD1. The V gene end was trimmed by 4 bases and the J gene end by 1 base; junction bases not matched to a gene: 14. The germline CDR1 and CDR2 sequences are SGDLS and YYNGEE. The CDR3 length is 18 residues. CDR3 residues: CASSPPPGQGVSYNEQFF. CDR3 nucleotide sequence: TGTGCCAGCAGCCCACCCCCGGGCCAGGGGGTATCCTACAATGAGCAGTTCTTC. Supplemented by reference TRBV9 and TRBJ2-1, the full variable domain reads DSGVTQTPKHLITATGQRVTLRCSPRSGDLSVYWYQQSLDQGLQFLIQYYNGEERAKGNILERFSAQQFPDLHSELNLSSLELGDSALYFCASSPPPGQGVSYNEQFFGPGTRLTVL.

The chain links TRBV28 to TRBJ2-7, with 9 bases that match TRBD1. The CDR3 totals 13 residues. V dropped 10 bases and J dropped 5; count of bases not matched to a gene: 9. Germline V gene sequence: CDR1 MDHEN, CDR2 SYDVKM. DNA of the CDR3: TGTGCCACCACCCGGGACAGGGCCGACGAGCAGTACTTC. Translated: CATTRDRADEQYF.